Below, 4 T cell receptor beta chains from the same sample are listed, as sequenced in a study of OX40 agonist ivuxolimab in advanced cancers. TCRdb's copy holds only in-frame clones and misses some; the assay was immunoSEQ multiplex PCR. This table holds 83,000 or so clones, 70% to 85% found once. Sequencing used CD4+ or CD8+ T cells sorted from blood, obtained in a trial of the OX40 agonist ivuxolimab. The receptors originated from an adult with an advanced solid tumor such as melanoma, head and neck, liver or kidney cancer.

The chain joins TRBV7-2 to TRBJ2-5; D may be TRBD1 (5 bases). Germline V gives CDR1 SGHTA, CDR2 FQGNSA. CDR3 length equals 14 residues. Trimming took off 5 bases at V and 1 base at J, with 11 bases between the two ends. CDR3 bases: TGTGCCAGCAGCGCCGCCAGGGCCCAAGAGACCCAGTACTTC. Translating gives CASSAARAQETQYF.

The chain carries TRBV4-1 and TRBJ1-2; D ambiguous. The germline V gene encodes CDR1 MGHRA and CDR2 YSYEKL. V lost 0 bases and J lost 0, with 17 bases in between. The CDR3 totals 18 residues. CDR3 nucleotide sequence: TGCGCCAGCAGCCAAGATAGCCGCGGACTTAAATCTAACTATGGCTACACCTTC. This sequence encodes CASSQDSRGLKSNYGYTF.

The CDR3: CSASSGGLKFF. The CDR3 DNA reads TGCAGCGCCTCATCAGGGGGCCTTAAGTTCTTC. The chain combines TRBV29-1 with TRBJ2-1, with 8 bases fitting TRBD1. Trimming at V came to 7 bases and at J to 14 bases, leaving 10 bases not matched to a gene. This CDR3 has 11 residues. Germline CDR1 is SQVTM and CDR2 is ANQGSEA.

The chain employs TRBV5-1 and TRBJ1-4; possibly TRBD1 for D (5 bases). The CDR3 covers 14 residues. Trimming removed 4 bases at V and 2 bases at J, with 9 bases between. CDR1 SGHRS and CDR2 YFSETQ come from the germline V gene. The CDR3 loop reads CASSPGPTNEKLFF. For the CDR3, the DNA is TGCGCCAGCAGCCCGGGACCGACTAATGAAAAACTGTTTTTT. Supplemented by reference TRBV5-1 and TRBJ1-4, the full variable domain reads KAGVTQTPRYLIKTRGQQVTLSCSPISGHRSVSWYQQTPGQGLQFLFEYFSETQRNKGNFPGRFSGRQFSNSRSEMNVSTLELGDSALYLCASSPGPTNEKLFFGSGTQLSVL.